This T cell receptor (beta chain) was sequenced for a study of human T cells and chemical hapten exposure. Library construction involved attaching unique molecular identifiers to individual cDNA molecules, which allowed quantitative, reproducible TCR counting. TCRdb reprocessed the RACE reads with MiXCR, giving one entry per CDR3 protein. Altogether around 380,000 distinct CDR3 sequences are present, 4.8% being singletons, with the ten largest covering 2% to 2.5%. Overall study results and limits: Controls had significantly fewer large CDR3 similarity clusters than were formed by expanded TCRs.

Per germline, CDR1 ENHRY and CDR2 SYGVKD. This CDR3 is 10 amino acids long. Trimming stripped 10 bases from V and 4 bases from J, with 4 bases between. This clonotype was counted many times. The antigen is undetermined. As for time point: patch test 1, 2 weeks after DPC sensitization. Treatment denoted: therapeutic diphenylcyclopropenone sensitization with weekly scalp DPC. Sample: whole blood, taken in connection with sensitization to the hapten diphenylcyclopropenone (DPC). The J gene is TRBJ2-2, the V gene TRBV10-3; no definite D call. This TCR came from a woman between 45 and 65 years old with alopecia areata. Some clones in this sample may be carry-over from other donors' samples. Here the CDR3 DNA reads TGTGCCACGGGCACCGGGGAGCTGTTTTTT. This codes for CATGTGELFF.